The entry that follows covers one TCR beta chain sequence. Its antigen remains unidentified. The sample comes from a study of graft-versus-host responses after intestinal transplantation. Germline V gives CDR1 LNHDA, CDR2 SQIVND (reference sequence). This CDR3 is 20 amino acids long. Trimming removed 0 bases at V and 0 bases at J, with 21 bases between. The repertoire was sequenced with immunoSEQ multiplex PCR; TCRdb's copy has only in-frame clones and lacks some. The repertoire consists of tens of thousands of clones, with almost 95% occurring once and the leading ten covering approximately 0.4%. The TCR comes from a human donor who was the organ donor for an intestinal transplant. This specimen was unstimulated CD4+ T cells sorted from spleen or lymph node cells, taken before transplant. The J gene is TRBJ1-5, the V gene TRBV19; weak D call: TRBD1 (5 bases). The DNA for the CDR3 is TGTGCCAGTAGTATAGATCACGGAACAGGATGGGGGTATAGCAATCAGCCCCAGCATTTT. Translating it yields CASSIDHGTGWGYSNQPQHF.